This TCR beta chain was obtained from a study of beta chain features in type 1 diabetes (dated by TCRdb to 2016 to 2019). At the level of the whole study: Mean age, gender distribution, total cell number and subset yield were not different between patients and healthy donors. Naive and central memory subsets were obtained from all 30 or so donors, but regulatory and stem cell-like memory subsets were isolated from only 8 patients and roughly 8 healthy donors. A total of 90 million to 120 million sorted cells were examined across all samples, and a strong correlation was observed between cell number per subset and RNA yield. The study compared the TCRB repertoires of sorted circulating CD4+ T cell subsets in recently diagnosed type 1 diabetes patients with those in matched healthy donors.

The High Capacity cDNA Reverse Transcription Kit was used to reverse transcribe all of the isolated RNA, meaning that expressed TCRB transcripts were what got sequenced. Naive, central memory and regulatory T cell samples underwent deep immunoSEQ sequencing, averaging around 3.7 million total reads per sample. Sorted cells were lysed in RLT buffer and RNA was extracted with DNase-treated RNeasy Micro or Mini kits, depending on cell number. To prevent cross-contamination, every cell subset was processed on its own, while patient and healthy donor samples were processed together. The immunoSEQ multiplex PCR was used to amplify TCRB sequences from cDNA, yielding 87-bp fragments that span the CDR3 region. Sequencing of the amplicons was performed on the Illumina HiSeq platform. Per the source publication's procedure: Synthetic template baselines were used to correct PCR bias computationally, reads within Hamming distance 2 were collapsed, and singletons that could not be merged were discarded. Reads were aligned to IMGT to assign V, D and J genes, CDR3 length, and insertions or deletions at six rearrangement sites. Clonotype counts were normalized to sorted cell number within each subset before computing true diversity and Gini coefficients with the tcR R package. Repertoire sharing was quantified using the overlap coefficient calculated on TCRB nucleotide sequences. As a proxy for the pre-selection repertoire, out-of-frame TCRB sequences from naive cells were analyzed. In TCRdb, the immuneACCESS table is reduced to in-frame sequences with V and J assigned. These tables do not hold every clone; where another copy was compared, an unresolved V gene accounts for under half, and the others remain unexplained. The D gene and trimming were derived from the DNA, and the V and J assignments and clone size from that table. The sample yields about 370,000 clones; about 15% were counted once. The ten most abundant clones make up about 0.018% of the sample.

The full study reports these points: Only small numbers of individuals were included in the HLA sub-analyses, which left unresolved whether HLA type had any influence on TCRB rearrangement. Type 1 diabetes patients showed a moderate but significant shortening of TCRB CDR3 length in all four CD4+ subsets. Shorter templates might have been favored by PCR, but patient and control samples were amplified and corrected together, so both groups would have been affected equally by any skew. Because cDNA rather than genomic DNA was sequenced, highly expressing activated cells could have been over-represented, although no difference in activation and CD3 levels was found between groups. Fewer insertions and more nucleotide deletions at VDJ recombination sites were observed in patients with type 1 diabetes, implying thymic rearrangement abnormalities. Naive, central memory and regulatory TCRB repertoires appeared to be more alike among patients than among healthy donors.

Each donor gave one peripheral blood draw, averaging about 100 mL, which was collected into heparinised tubes. A BD FACSAria II was used to sort naive, central memory, regulatory and stem cell-like memory CD4+ T cells with a panel that included CD45RO, CCR7, CD25, CD127, CD95 and CD27. A purity above 98% was achieved for all sorted populations. PBMCs were isolated right away by Lymphoprep density gradient centrifugation and were stained directly, without culture. To minimize batch effects, samples were stained and sorted in pairs, one healthy donor with one patient per experiment. This clone occurred a few times. Its recognized antigen is unknown. There are no base qualities to consult, and no much larger clone falls within one base. The CDR3 has 13 amino acids, counting the end cysteine and phenylalanine. The kept DNA is CDR3 alone, 39 bases in frame from the first base. CDR1 is given as SGHNT and CDR2 as YYREEE, both from the germline V gene (reference sequence). V is clipped by 5 bases and J by 4 bases, and the sequence between their germline boundaries is 10 bases long.

Recombination connected TRBV5-4 to TRBJ1-3; no D gene can be assigned with confidence. The sequenced sample was naive CD4+ T cells from blood. The sample's cell subset or site label is to be understood as: true naive CD4+ T cells. The receptor comes from a woman younger than 30 in good health. The CDR3 in this case is CASRPGEGNTIYF. The DNA sequence is given as TGTGCCAGCAGGCCCGGAGAGGGAAACACCATATATTTT.